A single sample gave rise to the 21 T cell receptor beta chains below, sequenced in a study of beta chain features in type 1 diabetes. The study, taken as a whole, reports: Shortening that was moderate but significant affected the TCRB CDR3s of Type 1 diabetes patients in all four CD4+ subsets.

Every isolated RNA sample was fully reverse transcribed, so sequencing captured expressed TCRB transcripts. Assay used: immunoSEQ multiplex PCR; TCRdb lists only in-frame clones, some missing. The sample shows a few hundred thousand clones, 15% of them seen only once. For these receptors, no antigen is known. Sequencing was done on a sample of naive CD4+ T cells from blood. These TCRs come from a man younger than 35 with type 1 diabetes.

The J gene is TRBJ2-7, the V gene TRBV6-5; 10 nucleotides match TRBD1. V was pared by 6 bases and J by 2 bases, with 4 bases of the junction left unmatched. The germline gives CDR1 MNHEY, CDR2 SVGAGI. The CDR3 has 14 amino acids. The CDR3 DNA sequence: TGTGCCAGCAGGACCGGGACAGGGGCCTACGAGCAGTACTTC. As protein: CASRTGTGAYEQYF.

This clone was observed a handful of times. The chain joins TRBV15 to TRBJ2-7, with TRBD1 matching 10 bases. This CDR3 is 16 amino acids long. V dropped 3 bases and J dropped 3; count of bases not matched to a gene: 8. Germline V gene sequence: CDR1 LNHNV, CDR2 YYDKDF (reference sequence). The CDR3 sequence: CATSRGQGKKYYEQYF. CDR3 in DNA: TGTGCCACCAGCAGGGGACAGGGGAAAAAGTACTACGAGCAGTACTTC.

This clone was observed a handful of times. The chain has TRBV5-4 and TRBJ2-7; 8 bases map to TRBD1. Germline CDR1 and CDR2: SGHNT and YYREEE (reference sequence). The CDR3 sequence is 15 residues long. With V trimmed by 4 bases and J by 2 bases, 8 bases remained unmatched. The CDR3 spells CASSQPTGATYEQYF. CDR3 in DNA: TGTGCCAGCAGCCAACCGACAGGGGCCACCTACGAGCAGTACTTC.

The chain combines TRBV6-5 with TRBJ1-5; 9 bases map to TRBD1. This CDR3 region has 15 residues. With 4 bases clipped from V and 6 bases from J, the junction kept 7 bases outside the gene matches. The germline CDR1 and CDR2 sequences are MNHEY and SVGAGI. The CDR3 loop is CASSSRTGVRQPQHF. Here the CDR3 DNA reads TGTGCCAGCAGTTCGCGGACAGGGGTTCGTCAGCCCCAGCATTTT.

Here the CDR3 DNA reads TGTGCCAGCAGCCGTGGGGGACAAGTTAACACTGAAGCTTTCTTT. This codes for CASSRGGQVNTEAFF. The chain has TRBV11-2 and TRBJ1-1; a weak D match, TRBD1 (6 bases). This CDR3 contains 15 residues. Trimming removed 5 bases at V and 2 bases at J, with 15 bases between. CDR1 is SGHAT, CDR2 FQNNGV, per germline.

The V call is TRBV5-1, the J call TRBJ2-5; 9 bases are shared with TRBD2. V shed 3 bases, J shed 5 bases, and the junction held 2 bases outside the gene matches. CDR1 is SGHRS and CDR2 is YFSETQ in the germline V gene. The CDR3 runs to 13 residues. The CDR3 sequence: CASSSSGRETQYF. Written as DNA, the CDR3 is TGCGCCAGCAGCTCCAGCGGGAGGGAGACCCAGTACTTC.

The chain joins TRBV2 to TRBJ2-5; TRBD1 is a possible D gene (5 bases). Trimming took 8 bases from V and 7 from J, leaving 14 bases between them. Germline values: CDR1 SNHLY, CDR2 FYNNEI. The CDR3 is made up of 12 amino acids. CDR3 sequence reads: CASRAGWRTQYF. The CDR3 DNA is TGTGCCAGCCGGGCAGGGTGGAGGACCCAGTACTTC.

V usage is TRBV4-3 and J usage is TRBJ1-1; D may be TRBD1 (6 bases). Germline assignment: CDR1 LGHNA and CDR2 YSLEER. This CDR3 has 15 residues. Trimming pared 0 bases from V and 4 bases from J, leaving 12 bases between. CDR3 sequence reads: CASSQDPQGFTEAFF. CDR3 nucleotides: TGCGCCAGCAGCCAAGATCCCCAGGGGTTCACTGAAGCTTTCTTT.

This clone has more than one count but fewer than ten. The chain couples TRBV5-1 to TRBJ2-3, with TRBD2 as a possible D gene (5 bases). This CDR3 contains 16 residues. With 1 base removed from V and 2 bases from J, the gap between germline ends came to 14 bases. Germline CDR1 and CDR2: SGHRS and YFSETQ. This CDR3 reads CASSLNSGVITDTQYF. CDR3 sequence (DNA): TGCGCCAGCAGCTTGAACAGCGGAGTAATCACAGATACGCAGTATTTT.

The chain carries TRBV5-1 and TRBJ2-7; D is possibly TRBD2 (5 bases). The V end was cut by 2 bases, the J end by 7 bases, with 10 bases between. Germline V gene data show CDR1 as SGHRS and CDR2 as YFSETQ. This CDR3 comprises 12 residues. CDR3 protein: CASSLNSGEQYF. CDR3 nucleotides: TGCGCCAGCAGCTTAAACAGCGGAGAGCAGTACTTC.

The rearrangement uses TRBV7-2 and TRBJ2-7; 8 bases are shared with TRBD2. The trim removed 5 bases at V and 7 bases at J, leaving 13 bases unmatched. The germline V gene has CDR1 SGHTA and CDR2 FQGNSA. The CDR3 length is 15 residues. The CDR3 loop is CASSQSAGAPEEQYF. As DNA, the CDR3 is TGTGCCAGCAGCCAATCAGCGGGAGCTCCGGAGGAGCAGTACTTC.

V gene TRBV7-7 combines with J gene TRBJ2-5; 9 bases agree with TRBD1. CDR3 length: 14 amino acids. Germline trimming cut 4 bases from V and 7 bases from J; bases unmatched to any gene: 7. Looked up from germline, CDR1 is SSHAT and CDR2 is FNYEAQ (reference sequence). CDR3 in DNA: TGTGCCAGCAGCTCAGGGACAGGGTACGGGACCCAGTACTTC. Protein sequence: CASSSGTGYGTQYF.

V gene TRBV30 combines with J gene TRBJ1-1; perhaps TRBD1 as D (6 bases). The V gene lost 2 bases and the J gene lost 3 bases, with 16 bases spanning the gap. The germline V gene encodes CDR1 GTSNPN and CDR2 SVGIG (reference sequence). This CDR3 contains 15 residues. CDR3 region: CAWSKDSVIYTEAFF. Written as DNA, the CDR3 is TGTGCCTGGAGTAAGGACAGCGTAATCTACACTGAAGCTTTCTTT.

This clone was recorded a few times. The CDR3 DNA is TGTGCCAGCAGCGCGACTAGCTTGGATGTGGAGACCCAGTACTTC. This encodes CASSATSLDVETQYF. V and J are TRBV9 and TRBJ2-5; 7 nucleotides match TRBD2. With V trimmed by 3 bases and J by 5 bases, 10 bases remained unmatched. The CDR3 covers 15 residues. Germline V gives CDR1 SGDLS, CDR2 YYNGEE.

Only a few counts were recorded for this clone. The gene calls are TRBV30 and TRBJ1-1; 11 bases are shared with TRBD1. Germline lookup yields CDR1 GTSNPN and CDR2 SVGIG (reference sequence). J was trimmed by 4 bases and V by 6 bases; bases with no gene match: 13. The CDR3 contains 16 residues. CDR3 bases: TGTGCCTGTATTCGGACAGGGGGCTTATCGAGCACTGAAGCTTTCTTT. This encodes CACIRTGGLSSTEAFF.

The chain carries TRBV11-1 and TRBJ2-7, with D possibly being TRBD2 (6 bases). Per the germline V gene, CDR1 is SGHAT and CDR2 is FQDESV (reference sequence). V was cut by 4 bases and J by 7 bases, with 20 bases left in between. The CDR3 extends over 15 amino acids. CDR3 in amino acids: CASSSVGGSPLEQYF. The CDR3 DNA sequence: TGTGCCAGCAGCTCTGTTGGGGGGTCACCCTTGGAGCAGTACTTC.

V usage is TRBV5-1 and J usage is TRBJ2-7; 8 nucleotides match TRBD1. Germline trimming cut 4 bases from V and 5 bases from J; bases unmatched to any gene: 11. The germline V gene encodes CDR1 SGHRS and CDR2 YFSETQ. The CDR3 is made up of 15 amino acids. In nucleotides, the CDR3 is TGCGCCAGCAGCCCTAGACAGGGGCTCTTAAACGAGCAGTACTTC. As protein: CASSPRQGLLNEQYF. The full variable domain, with the rest looked up from reference TRBV5-1 and TRBJ2-7, is KAGVTQTPRYLIKTRGQQVTLSCSPISGHRSVSWYQQTPGQGLQFLFEYFSETQRNKGNFPGRFSGRQFSNSRSEMNVSTLELGDSALYLCASSPRQGLLNEQYFGPGTRLTVT.

This clone was counted a few times. J is TRBJ2-7 and V is TRBV2; D remains unclear. In germline, CDR1 is SNHLY, CDR2 FYNNEI. V shed 4 bases and J shed 0 bases, with 7 bases lying between them. This CDR3 has 13 residues. DNA of the CDR3: TGTGCCAGCAGTGCGCCTAGCTCCTACGAGCAGTACTTC. It codes for CASSAPSSYEQYF.

There are a few counts of this clone. Other nucleotide sequences in the sample specify the same CDR3. V is TRBV30 and J is TRBJ2-4, with D maybe TRBD2 (6 bases). This CDR3 region has 14 residues. In germline, CDR1 is GTSNPN, CDR2 SVGIG (reference sequence). V lost 0 bases, J lost 0 bases, and 6 bases lay in between. The CDR3 sequence: CAWSVGGAKNIQYF. The CDR3 DNA sequence: TGTGCCTGGAGTGTCGGGGGAGCCAAAAACATTCAGTACTTC.

The chain combines TRBV2 with TRBJ1-3; perhaps TRBD1 as D (5 bases). This CDR3 is 15 amino acids long. CDR1 and CDR2 (germline): SNHLY, FYNNEI. V was clipped by 6 bases and J by 8 bases, with 20 bases between them. The CDR3 DNA sequence: TGTGCCAGCAGGGAGTTGGGACTCGGCGTTGACACCATATATTTT. It codes for CASRELGLGVDTIYF.

The chain joins TRBV7-9 to TRBJ2-6; 7 nucleotides agree with TRBD2. The CDR3 spans 15 residues. V lost 5 bases to trimming and J lost 2 bases; unmatched junction nucleotides: 3. CDR1 is SEHNR and CDR2 is FQNEAQ in the germline V gene (reference sequence). The CDR3: CASSPGGAGANVLTF. The CDR3 DNA sequence: TGTGCCAGCAGCCCGGGGGGTGCTGGGGCCAACGTCCTGACTTTC.